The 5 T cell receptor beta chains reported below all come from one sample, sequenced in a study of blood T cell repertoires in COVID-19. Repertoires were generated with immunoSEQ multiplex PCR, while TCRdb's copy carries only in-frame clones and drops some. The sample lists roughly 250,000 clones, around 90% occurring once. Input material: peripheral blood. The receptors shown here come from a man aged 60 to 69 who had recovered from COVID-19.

The CDR3 region has the DNA TGTGCCAGCAGCTTCGGCGGGGGGGCCAATGAGCAGTTCTTC. It translates to CASSFGGGANEQFF. The chain employs TRBV11-2 and TRBJ2-1; TRBD2 matches at 9 bases. The CDR3 consists of 14 residues. From germline, CDR1 is SGHAT and CDR2 FQNNGV. The J segment lost 6 bases and the V segment lost 3 bases, leaving 3 bases of the junction unmatched. The full variable domain, with the rest looked up from reference TRBV11-2 and TRBJ2-1, is EAGVAQSPRYKIIEKRQSVAFWCNPISGHATLYWYQQILGQGPKLLIQFQNNGVVDDSQLPKDRFSAERLKGVDSTLKIQPAKLEDSAVYLCASSFGGGANEQFFGPGTRLTVL.

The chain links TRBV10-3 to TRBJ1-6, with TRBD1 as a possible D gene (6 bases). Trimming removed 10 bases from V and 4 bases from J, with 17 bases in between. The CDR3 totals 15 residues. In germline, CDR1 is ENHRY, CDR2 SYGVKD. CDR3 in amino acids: CATKGGSVYNSPLHF. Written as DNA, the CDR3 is TGTGCCACCAAGGGGGGGTCGGTGTATAATTCACCCCTCCACTTT.

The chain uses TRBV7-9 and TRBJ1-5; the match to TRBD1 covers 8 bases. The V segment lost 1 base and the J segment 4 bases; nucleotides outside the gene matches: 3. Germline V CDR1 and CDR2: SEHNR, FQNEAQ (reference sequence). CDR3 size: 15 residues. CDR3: CASSLDGQGNQPQHF. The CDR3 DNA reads TGTGCCAGCAGCTTAGACGGACAGGGAAATCAGCCCCAGCATTTT.

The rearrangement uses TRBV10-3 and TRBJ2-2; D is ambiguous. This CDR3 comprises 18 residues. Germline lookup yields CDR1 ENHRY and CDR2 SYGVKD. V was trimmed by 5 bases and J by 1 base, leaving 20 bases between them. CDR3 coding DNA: TGTGCCATCAGTTCCCCCTTGGTGAAATTAGTGAACACCGGGGAGCTGTTTTTT. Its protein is CAISSPLVKLVNTGELFF.

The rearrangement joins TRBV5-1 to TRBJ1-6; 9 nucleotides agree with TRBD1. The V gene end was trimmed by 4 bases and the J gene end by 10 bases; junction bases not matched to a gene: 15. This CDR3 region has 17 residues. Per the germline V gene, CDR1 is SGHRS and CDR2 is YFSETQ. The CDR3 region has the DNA TGCGCCAGCAGCCCCTGGACAGGGGAGACGCGAGGCTCACCCCTCCACTTT. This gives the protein CASSPWTGETRGSPLHF. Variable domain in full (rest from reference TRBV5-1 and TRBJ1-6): KAGVTQTPRYLIKTRGQQVTLSCSPISGHRSVSWYQQTPGQGLQFLFEYFSETQRNKGNFPGRFSGRQFSNSRSEMNVSTLELGDSALYLCASSPWTGETRGSPLHFGNGTRLTVT.